This T cell receptor beta chain derives from a study of shared clonotypes between healthy human individuals. Data came from immunoSEQ multiplex PCR; TCRdb stores just in-frame clones and leaves some out. Counted here are 2 million to 2.5 million clones, 85% to 95% occurring once; the ten biggest clones make up over 1.5%. CDR3 length equals 16 residues. Losses at the gene ends were 4 bases for V and 5 bases for J; bases not matched to a gene: 13. From germline, CDR1 is SGDLS and CDR2 YYNGEE. Study-wide findings and caveats: Rarefaction showed sorted-subset sequencing was incomplete despite large depth. Naive subsets tended to show greater estimated richness than memory subsets. Relative to clonotypes present in all four donors, those not shared had lower generation probabilities.

As for this clone: The antigen is unknown.

Positively selected for CCR7, the CD45RO-negative cells used as naive CD8 cells excluded terminally differentiated effector memory CD45RA+ cells. Healthy HIV-negative adults without recent acute infections or vaccinations served as donors. The chain recombines TRBV9 with TRBJ2-7; 9 bases are a match to TRBD1. This TCR was recovered from a man aged 18 to 35 in good health. Some clones in this sample may be carry-over from other donors' samples. The sample taken for sequencing was naive CD8+ T cells from PBMCs. DNA for the CDR3: TGTGCCAGCAGCCCGCTAACAGGGGGCGCTTTCCACGAGCAGTACTTC. Protein product: CASSPLTGGAFHEQYF.